These 29 T cell receptor beta chains were sequenced from one sample in a study of OX40 agonist ivuxolimab in advanced cancers. Assay used: immunoSEQ multiplex PCR; TCRdb lists only in-frame clones, some missing. The data contain 39,000 or so clones, 80% to 90% of them singletons. The material was CD4+ or CD8+ T cells sorted from blood, obtained in a trial of the OX40 agonist ivuxolimab. These TCRs come from an adult with an advanced solid tumor such as melanoma, head and neck, liver or kidney cancer.

This chain uses TRBV5-1 with TRBJ2-7, with D perhaps given as TRBD1 or TRBD2 (5 bases each). The CDR3 consists of 17 residues. Germline lookup yields CDR1 SGHRS and CDR2 YFSETQ. V shed 5 bases and J shed 6 bases, with 27 bases lying between them. The CDR3: CASSFLADGTRFGEQYF. As DNA, the CDR3 is TGCGCCAGCAGTTTCCTGGCCGACGGGACCAGGTTCGGCGAGCAGTACTTC.

The rearrangement links TRBV10-2 to TRBJ2-2; D gene unclear. CDR1 is WSHSY, CDR2 SAAADI, per germline. CDR3 length: 13 amino acids. V was cut by 10 bases and J by 3 bases, with 12 bases left in between. CDR3 residues: CATFWIHTGELFF. The CDR3 DNA reads TGCGCCACCTTTTGGATACACACCGGGGAGCTGTTTTTT.

The chain employs TRBV5-1 and TRBJ1-6; 8 nucleotides match TRBD1. The CDR3 is 16 residues long. Trimming removed 2 bases from V and 7 bases from J; junction bases left unmatched: 8. The V gene's germline CDR1 is SGHRS and CDR2 YFSETQ. The CDR3 reads CASSFTLGQENSPLHF. CDR3 nucleotides: TGCGCCAGCAGCTTTACCCTGGGACAGGAGAATTCACCCCTCCACTTT.

The chain recombines TRBV28 with TRBJ2-3, with 14 bases aligning to TRBD2. The CDR3 runs 18 residues. The ends lost 8 bases at V and 2 bases at J; junction bases unmatched: 12. The germline V gene has CDR1 MDHEN and CDR2 SYDVKM. The CDR3 region is CASRLAGGPKEDTDTQYF. The CDR3 coding sequence is TGTGCCAGCCGACTAGCGGGGGGGCCAAAGGAGGACACAGATACGCAGTATTTT.

V usage is TRBV10-2 and J usage is TRBJ2-2; D is ambiguous. Deletions cut 2 bases from V and 8 bases from J, with 9 bases between. CDR3 length equals 13 residues. CDR1 is WSHSY and CDR2 is SAAADI in the germline V gene. CDR3 loop: CASSEIERGELFF. DNA for the CDR3: TGCGCCAGCAGTGAGATAGAACGGGGGGAGCTGTTTTTT.

This chain joins TRBV10-3 and TRBJ2-3; TRBD2 is a possible D gene (6 bases). This CDR3 has 13 residues. V shed 2 bases and J shed 6 bases, with 9 bases lying between them. Germline-derived CDR1 and CDR2 are ENHRY and SYGVKD. The CDR3 DNA reads TGTGCCATCAGTGAGGGGACTTATGATACGCAGTATTTT. Encoded protein: CAISEGTYDTQYF.

This clone is a singleton in its sample. This chain connects TRBV28 to TRBJ1-4; D remains ambiguous. The CDR3 length is 12 residues. CDR1 and CDR2 (germline): MDHEN, SYDVKM. V was pared by 6 bases and J by 8 bases, with 10 bases between. The CDR3 DNA reads as TGTGCCAGCAGGGCTTTAAGCGAAAAACTGTTTTTT. Translating gives CASRALSEKLFF.

This chain uses TRBV2 with TRBJ1-4, with D perhaps matching TRBD1 (5 bases). The CDR3 totals 15 residues. CDR1 SNHLY and CDR2 FYNNEI come from the germline V gene. The germline V and J ends were trimmed by 2 bases and 10 bases, with 17 bases remaining between them. Here the CDR3 DNA reads TGTGCCAGCAGTGAACGGCAGGGTGGACTTGGAAAACTGTTTTTT. Translated, it gives CASSERQGGLGKLFF. The whole variable domain, remainder taken from reference TRBV2 and TRBJ1-4, is EPEVTQTPSHQVTQMGQEVILRCVPISNHLYFYWYRQILGQKVEFLVSFYNNEISEKSEIFDDQFSVERPDGSNFTLKIRSTKLEDSAMYFCASSERQGGLGKLFFGSGTQLSVL.

The chain has TRBV27 and TRBJ2-7; D might be TRBD1 or TRBD2, each matching 5 bases. The CDR3 is made up of 13 amino acids. V gave up 5 bases and J gave up 5 bases, with 13 bases separating them. Germline V gene data show CDR1 as MNHEY and CDR2 as SMNVEV (reference sequence). The CDR3: CASSPGRRDEQYF. CDR3 bases: TGTGCCAGCAGTCCGGGACGGCGGGACGAGCAGTACTTC.

This rearrangement joins TRBV11-2 to TRBJ1-5; no reliable D call. The V end was cut by 5 bases, the J end by 3 bases, with 5 bases between. Looked up from germline, CDR1 is SGHAT and CDR2 is FQNNGV. The CDR3 is made up of 12 amino acids. This chain's CDR3 is CASSVNNQPQHF. The CDR3 coding sequence is TGTGCCAGCAGCGTCAACAATCAGCCCCAGCATTTT.

V is TRBV19 and J is TRBJ1-1; 9 bases align to TRBD1. The CDR3 has 15 amino acids. V gave up 5 bases and J gave up 3 bases; unmatched junction bases: 7. Germline values: CDR1 LNHDA, CDR2 SQIVND (reference sequence). CDR3 nucleotides: TGTGCCAGTAGTTCACAGGGGGCCAGGGACACTGAAGCTTTCTTT. This sequence encodes CASSSQGARDTEAFF.

This clone was recorded only once. V gene TRBV6-5 combines with J gene TRBJ1-4; D is possibly TRBD1 (5 bases). This CDR3 contains 14 residues. CDR1 and CDR2 from the germline V gene are MNHEY and SVGAGI. The V gene lost 5 bases and the J gene lost 5 bases, with 12 bases spanning the gap. This CDR3 reads CASSPRDGNEKLFF. The DNA for the CDR3 is TGTGCCAGCAGTCCCCGGGACGGAAATGAAAAACTGTTTTTT.

The V gene is TRBV5-1, the J gene TRBJ2-3; tentatively, D is TRBD2 (5 bases). CDR3 length: 14 amino acids. V dropped 0 bases and J dropped 7 bases, with 12 bases sitting between them. The germline gives CDR1 SGHRS, CDR2 YFSETQ. CDR3 sequence (DNA): TGCGCCAGCAGCTTGGAAGCGGCTCGAAATACGCAGTATTTT. Amino acid sequence: CASSLEAARNTQYF.

This rearrangement joins TRBV5-1 to TRBJ2-1; D is unresolved. Per germline, CDR1 SGHRS and CDR2 YFSETQ. Trimming took 0 bases from V and 0 from J, leaving 4 bases between them. This CDR3 spans 14 amino acids. The CDR3 loop reads CASSLASSYNEQFF. CDR3 coding DNA: TGCGCCAGCAGCTTGGCTAGCTCCTACAATGAGCAGTTCTTC. Drawing the rest from reference TRBV5-1 and TRBJ2-1, the complete variable domain is KAGVTQTPRYLIKTRGQQVTLSCSPISGHRSVSWYQQTPGQGLQFLFEYFSETQRNKGNFPGRFSGRQFSNSRSEMNVSTLELGDSALYLCASSLASSYNEQFFGPGTRLTVL.

This chain links TRBV6-6 with TRBJ2-7; D gene unclear. V was cut by 2 bases and J by 2 bases, with 10 bases left in between. The CDR3 runs to 14 residues. Germline-derived CDR1 and CDR2 are MNHNY and SVGAGI (reference sequence). The CDR3, as DNA: TGTGCCAGCAGTTACGACCAGGCCGCCTACGAGCAGTACTTC. Protein product: CASSYDQAAYEQYF.

V and J are TRBV6-5 and TRBJ2-7; possible D gene TRBD1, 6 bases. CDR3 length: 14 amino acids. The germline V gene has CDR1 MNHEY and CDR2 SVGAGI. V lost 2 bases, J lost 4 bases, and 12 bases lay in between. The CDR3 region has the DNA TGTGCCAGCAGTTACCACGGACAGAGTTACGAGCAGTACTTC. It translates to CASSYHGQSYEQYF.

The V and J genes are TRBV19 and TRBJ2-1; perhaps TRBD2 as D (6 bases). This CDR3 is built from 14 residues. Germline lookup yields CDR1 LNHDA and CDR2 SQIVND (reference sequence). V was cut by 7 bases and J by 0 bases, with 10 bases left in between. The CDR3 reads CASTGDPSYNEQFF. CDR3 in DNA: TGTGCCAGTACGGGAGACCCCTCCTACAATGAGCAGTTCTTC.

The chain joins TRBV6-1 to TRBJ1-4; D not certain. Germline V CDR1 and CDR2: MNHNS, SASEGT. This CDR3 has 15 amino acids. Trimming removed 6 bases from V and 1 base from J, with 12 bases in between. The CDR3 coding sequence is TGTGCCAGCAGGGGCCCTCCCGAAACTAATGAAAAACTGTTTTTT. Amino acid sequence: CASRGPPETNEKLFF.

The chain couples TRBV28 to TRBJ1-4; 11 bases are a match to TRBD1. Trimming at V came to 8 bases and at J to 7 bases, leaving 6 bases not matched to a gene. The CDR3 has 14 residues. CDR1 and CDR2 from the germline V gene are MDHEN and SYDVKM. CDR3 in amino acids: CASGTGTGGEKLFF. Here the CDR3 DNA reads TGTGCCAGCGGGACCGGGACAGGGGGTGAAAAACTGTTTTTT.

The gene calls are TRBV18 and TRBJ2-7, with TRBD1 identical over 8 bases. The J segment lost 3 bases and the V segment lost 6 bases, leaving 13 bases of the junction unmatched. Germline values: CDR1 KGHSH, CDR2 LQKENI. This CDR3 has 16 residues. CDR3 region: CASSARAGTGVYEQYF. In nucleotides, the CDR3 is TGTGCCAGCTCTGCACGAGCCGGGACAGGAGTCTACGAGCAGTACTTC. The whole variable domain, remainder taken from reference TRBV18 and TRBJ2-7, is NAGVMQNPRHLVRRRGQEARLRCSPMKGHSHVYWYRQLPEEGLKFMVYLQKENIIDESGMPKERFSAEFPKEGPSILRIQQVVRGDSAAYFCASSARAGTGVYEQYFGPGTRLTVT.

This sequence joins TRBV5-4 and TRBJ2-7; D unclear. The germline V and J ends were trimmed by 0 bases and 2 bases, with 15 bases remaining between them. The CDR3 covers 16 residues. Germline V gene lookup returns CDR1 SGHNT and CDR2 YYREEE (reference sequence). The CDR3 protein is CASSLAASAYAYEQYF. The CDR3 nucleotides read TGTGCCAGCAGCTTGGCGGCCAGCGCCTATGCCTACGAGCAGTACTTC.

The V gene is TRBV10-2, the J gene TRBJ1-5; weak D call: TRBD1 (6 bases). CDR3 length: 15 residues. The germline gives CDR1 WSHSY, CDR2 SAAADI. V lost 2 bases and J 7 bases, leaving 15 bases between the germline ends. The CDR3 reads CASSEPRDQGQPQHF. The CDR3 nucleotides are TGCGCCAGCAGTGAGCCCCGGGACCAGGGGCAGCCCCAGCATTTT.

This chain connects TRBV19 to TRBJ1-2; weak D call: TRBD1 (5 bases). Trimming took 2 bases from V and 4 from J, leaving 8 bases between them. Germline CDR1 LNHDA, CDR2 SQIVND (reference sequence). This CDR3 has 13 amino acids. Written as DNA, the CDR3 is TGTGCCAGTAGTATAACGGGACCCTATGGCTACACCTTC. Its protein product is CASSITGPYGYTF.

This rearrangement joins TRBV2 to TRBJ2-7, with 13 bases fitting TRBD2. The trim removed 5 bases at V and 1 base at J, leaving 2 bases unmatched. Germline CDR1 is SNHLY and CDR2 is FYNNEI. The CDR3 length is 15 residues. The chain's CDR3 is CASSPGLAGSYEQYF. The CDR3 nucleotides are TGTGCCAGCAGTCCGGGACTAGCGGGATCCTACGAGCAGTACTTC.

The V gene is TRBV6-4, the J gene TRBJ2-3; D gene ambiguous. Germline lookup yields CDR1 MRHNA and CDR2 SNTAGT. This CDR3 has 14 residues. V gave up 4 bases and J gave up 2 bases, with 10 bases separating them. The DNA for the CDR3 is TGTGCCAGCAGTGTCGACAAGTACACAGATACGCAGTATTTT. Encoded protein: CASSVDKYTDTQYF.

A single count supports this clone. The chain links TRBV4-1 to TRBJ2-1, with a weak D call TRBD2 (6 bases). With 5 bases removed from V and 2 bases from J, the gap between germline ends came to 22 bases. Germline CDR1 and CDR2: MGHRA and YSYEKL. The CDR3 is made up of 18 amino acids. CDR3 nucleotides: TGCGCCAGCAGCAACCTAGCATTGCGGAGGGGACCCTACAATGAGCAGTTCTTC. It is translated as CASSNLALRRGPYNEQFF.

The chain carries TRBV6-1 and TRBJ2-5, with 9 bases fitting TRBD2. The J call may be incorrect, as the DNA end agrees better with TRBJ2-7. This CDR3 region has 15 residues. Germline CDR1 reads MNHNS; CDR2 reads SASEGT. The CDR3 coding sequence is TGTGCCAGCAGTGAATGGGGGACTAGCAAGGACGAGCAGTACTTC. This encodes CASSEWGTSKDEQYF.

The rearrangement uses TRBV29-1 and TRBJ1-2; TRBD1 matches 10 bases. The CDR3 extends over 15 amino acids. CDR1 and CDR2 (germline): SQVTM, ANQGSEA. V was pared by 6 bases and J by 4 bases, with 11 bases of the junction left unmatched. The CDR3 is CSVKTGTGVGYGYTF. DNA of the CDR3: TGCAGCGTAAAAACCGGGACAGGGGTCGGCTATGGCTACACCTTC.

The chain is built from TRBV10-3 and TRBJ1-3, with TRBD1 as a possible D gene (6 bases). Germline CDR1 is ENHRY and CDR2 is SYGVKD. This CDR3 is 15 amino acids long. V lost 3 bases and J lost 2, with 11 bases in between. The CDR3 is CAISEGKGAGNTIYF. The DNA for the CDR3 is TGTGCCATCAGTGAAGGGAAGGGGGCTGGAAACACCATATATTTT.